Listed below are T cell receptor beta chains from one sample, sequenced in a study of blood T cell repertoires in COVID-19. Libraries were prepared by immunoSEQ multiplex PCR; TCRdb keeps only in-frame clonotypes and omits some of them. The sample records around 150,000 clones, 80% being singletons. Material: PBMCs or T cells enriched from blood (not recorded which). These receptors were collected from a woman aged 55-75 years who had recovered from COVID-19. The CDR3 runs from the conserved cysteine through the conserved F or W. A D gene is named only where the DNA matches it firmly. Rows give clone size only sometimes, using once, few, many, or a class for an expanded clone.

>TRBJ1-1|-|TRBV6-2/TRBV6-3|-
TGTGCCAGCAGCTGGACAGTGACGAACACTGAAGCTTTCTTT
CASSWTVTNTEAFF
>TRBJ2-3|TRBD1|TRBV10-2|-
TGCGCCAGCAGTGTTTGGGGACAGGGGGCAGATACGCAGTATTTT
CASSVWGQGADTQYF
>TRBJ2-2|-|TRBV5-4|-
TGTGCCAGCAGCTTGGGCCGGGGAAACACCGGGGAGCTGTTTTTT
CASSLGRGNTGELFF
>TRBJ2-2|-|TRBV11-1|-
TGTGCCAGCAGCTCCTCCCCCAGGGTGAGTACCGGGGAGCTGTTTTTT
CASSSSPRVSTGELFF
>TRBJ1-5|-|TRBV27|-
TGTGCCAGCAGTCCAGGACAGATATATCAGCCCCAGCATTTT
CASSPGQIYQPQHF
>TRBJ2-1|-|TRBV4-2|-
TGTGCCAGCAGCCAAGATGGCAGGCTTGACTACAATGAGCAGTTCTTC
CASSQDGRLDYNEQFF
>TRBJ2-7|TRBD1|TRBV4-1|few
TGCGCCAGCAGCCAGGCCGGGACAGGGTACCACGAGCAGTACTTC
CASSQAGTGYHEQYF
>TRBJ2-2|TRBD2|TRBV5-8|-
TGTGCCAGCAGCCCCGGACTAGCGGGGACGTTCGGGGAGCTGTTTTTT
CASSPGLAGTFGELFF
>TRBJ1-2|-|TRBV20-1|-
TGCATGACCTCAGGGGATCGCGGCTACACCTTC
CMTSGDRGYTF
>TRBJ1-2|-|TRBV15|few
TGTGCCACCAGCAGAGATAACGATGGCAATGGCTACACCTTC
CATSRDNDGNGYTF
>TRBJ2-1|-|TRBV5-8|-
TGTGCCAGCAGCTGGGGGCTAAATTATGAGCAGTTCTTC
CASSWGLNYEQFF
>TRBJ1-5|-|TRBV6-5|-
TGTGCCAGCAGTTCTCCCTCCCCGAGGCCCCAGCATTTT
CASSSPSPRPQHF
>TRBJ1-1|-|TRBV2|-
TGTGCCAGCAGTGGAGGTCGAAGCACTGAAGCTTTCTTT
CASSGGRSTEAFF
>TRBJ1-1|-|TRBV2|-
TGTGCCAGCCAGGGTGGTTTATTGAACACTGAAGCTTTCTTT
CASQGGLLNTEAFF
>TRBJ2-7|-|TRBV7-9|once
TGTGCCAGCAGGGAGACAGGTTCACGCTACGAGCAGTACTTC
CASRETGSRYEQYF
>TRBJ1-1|TRBD1|TRBV6-5|-
TGTGCCAGCATCAAACAGGGGGGCACTGAAGCTTTCTTT
CASIKQGGTEAFF
>TRBJ1-2|TRBD1|TRBV20-1|-
TGCAGTGCTAGTTTCGGTGGGACAGGGGTTTATGGCTACACCTTC
CSASFGGTGVYGYTF
>TRBJ1-2|TRBD1|TRBV6-5|-
TGTGCCAGCAGTTACTCATTTGGACAGGGGGGAGATGGCTACACCTTC
CASSYSFGQGGDGYTF
>TRBJ2-7|-|TRBV5-6|-
TGTGCCAGCAGCTTGGGTGGGGACTTCTACGAGCAGTACTTC
CASSLGGDFYEQYF
>TRBJ1-1|-|TRBV5-1|-
TGCGCCAGCAGCTTGCGTCGGGCAGGGAACATGAACACTGAAGCTTTCTTT
CASSLRRAGNMNTEAFF
>TRBJ2-7|-|TRBV10-3|-
TGTGCCATCGGAGGAGACTACGAGCAGTACTTC
CAIGGDYEQYF
>TRBJ2-3|-|TRBV20-1|-
TGCAGTGCGGACAGACGGACGCAGTATTTT
CSADRRTQYF
>TRBJ1-2|TRBD1|TRBV4-1|-
TGCGCCAGCAGCCAAACAGGGGGCTCATCGTATGGCTACACCTTC
CASSQTGGSSYGYTF
>TRBJ1-2|-|TRBV6-1|-
TGTGCCAGCAGTGAAGCAGGGGGAAGCTATGGCTACACCTTC
CASSEAGGSYGYTF
>TRBJ1-1|TRBD1|TRBV5-8|-
TGTGCCAACTCCAGGGGACAGGGGGCCAAAAACACTGAAGCTTTCTTT
CANSRGQGAKNTEAFF
>TRBJ1-1|-|TRBV9|once
TGTGCCAGCAGCGCGTTAACAGGGCCGACGAACACTGAAGCTTTCTTT
CASSALTGPTNTEAFF
>TRBJ1-2|TRBD1|TRBV14|-
TGTGCCAGCAGCCAGGCAGGGACAGGGAGGAATGGCTACACCTTC
CASSQAGTGRNGYTF
>TRBJ2-7|TRBD1|TRBV19|-
TGTGCCAGTAGCACGACCGGGACAGGGTTCTACGAGCAGTACTTC
CASSTTGTGFYEQYF
>TRBJ1-1|TRBD1|TRBV5-6|few
TGTGCCAGCAGCTATGAGGACAGGATGAACACTGAAGCTTTCTTT
CASSYEDRMNTEAFF
>TRBJ1-5|-|TRBV19|-
TGTGCCAGTAGTATAGTCGGACAGAGGGAGCTTCCTAATCAGCCCCAGCATTTT
CASSIVGQRELPNQPQHF
>TRBJ2-2|-|TRBV6-6|-
TGTGCCAGCAGTTACTCTCGGAGAACGAACACCGGGGAGCTGTTTTTT
CASSYSRRTNTGELFF
>TRBJ2-3|-|TRBV10-1|once
TGCGCCAGCAGTGGGAACAGCAAGGGAGGCACAGATACGCAGTATTTT
CASSGNSKGGTDTQYF
>TRBJ2-7|-|TRBV25-1|-
TGTGCCAGCAGTGTGGGGGGATCTTCGTCCGAGCAGTACTTC
CASSVGGSSSEQYF